This T cell receptor (beta chain) was identified in a study of blood T cell repertoires in COVID-19. Overall study context: Researchers got acute and convalescent COVID-19 samples from the United States, Italy and Spain. Sample material is recorded as cDNA or gDNA derived from T cells, B-cell-depleted T cells, or PBMCs.

The germline V gene encodes CDR1 SGHRS and CDR2 YFSETQ. The CDR3 length is 14 residues. The V segment lost 4 bases and the J segment 2 bases; nucleotides outside the gene matches: 5. Followed over time, Seattle patients had been enrolled while infection was active. The authors' processing: Estimates of nucleated cell counts were drawn from the amplification of reference gene primers. Method: immunoSEQ multiplex PCR; TCRdb's copy keeps in-frame clones and lacks some. That table gives V, J and clone size, and the DNA gave D and trimming. The sample consists of 200,000 to 250,000 clones, 70% to 90% of them appearing once.

The clonotype was recovered from a woman aged 45-65 years with COVID-19, enrolled during active disease. The gene calls are TRBV5-1 and TRBJ1-1, with 7 bases fitting TRBD1. What was sequenced was peripheral blood. CDR3 sequence (DNA): TGCGCCAGCAGCCGCCAGGGGGAAAACACTGAAGCTTTCTTT. Amino acids: CASSRQGENTEAFF. Drawing the rest from reference TRBV5-1 and TRBJ1-1, the complete variable domain is KAGVTQTPRYLIKTRGQQVTLSCSPISGHRSVSWYQQTPGQGLQFLFEYFSETQRNKGNFPGRFSGRQFSNSRSEMNVSTLELGDSALYLCASSRQGENTEAFFGQGTRLTVV.